Presented here are 4 T cell receptor beta chains from one specimen sequenced in a study of CXCR3-negative and CXCR3-positive naive CD8 T cells (dated by TCRdb to between 2018 and 2021). The listed sequencing device is NextSeq 550. The Human TCR Profiling Kit (MiLaboratory) was used to prepare UMI-labeled 5' RACE TRB cDNA libraries. One entry per CDR3 protein sequence results from the TCRdb reprocessing of the reads, with DNA left out. This sample's table lists some 45,000 distinct CDR3 sequences. The ten top clones hold around 1.5% of the sample. The material sequenced was naive CXCR3- CD8+ T cells from blood. The sample's cell subset or site label is to be understood as: CD45RO-CCR7+CD27+CD95- naive CD8+ T cells lacking CXCR3 (TNR3-). The receptors derive from a human donor in good health. Some clones in this sample may be carry-over from other donors' samples.

The V gene is TRBV20-1, the J gene TRBJ2-7; TCRdb selects TRBD2, and the lack of DNA leaves this call unchecked. The germline gives CDR1 DFQATT, CDR2 SNEGSKA (reference sequence). The CDR3 loop spans 14 amino acids. The CDR3 loop reads CSASGGDSSYEQYF.

The V gene is TRBV27, the J gene TRBJ1-5; TCRdb indicates TRBD1, and absent DNA this call remains unverified. The CDR3 is 13 residues long. Germline V gene data show CDR1 as MNHEY and CDR2 as SMNVEV (reference sequence). CDR3 amino acids: CASGPTGNQPQHF.

V and J are TRBV6-6 and TRBJ1-1; TCRdb's assignment of TRBD1 cannot be checked, as there is no DNA. CDR1 and CDR2 (germline): MNHNY, SVGAGI (reference sequence). There are 15 residues in the CDR3. The CDR3 region is CASSYDLQGITEAFF.

The V call is TRBV19, the J call TRBJ2-2; TCRdb returns TRBD1, unconfirmable since there is no DNA. The CDR3 sequence is 15 residues long. Germline V gives CDR1 LNHDA, CDR2 SQIVND (reference sequence). The CDR3: CASSITGGGTGELFF.